The source of this TCR beta chain is a study of shared clonotypes between healthy human individuals (dated by TCRdb to between 2020 and 2021). For the wider study: The cohort comprised a couple of women and a few men aged 18 to 49 years. For each donor, three plates each were used for CD4 naive and CD4 memory, two plates were used for CD8 naive, and one plate was used for CD8 memory. To estimate repertoire size and how much clonotype sharing occurs between individuals, the study deeply sequenced the blood TCR repertoires of five or six healthy adults. To increase sequencing depth and limit assay-specific biases, TCR repertoire library preparation and sequencing were carried out by different laboratories using diverse techniques. Leukapheresis yielded between about 0.8 and 8.9 billion PBMCs per donor. The investigation overall reported the following: Sampling was limited to blood, and TCR repertoires in tissue likely differ from TCR repertoires in blood. Naive subsets generally had larger estimated clonotype richness than memory subsets. Higher generation probabilities were observed for clonotypes shared by all four sorted-subset donors than for non-shared clonotypes. Even with the large sequencing depth, rarefaction of the sorted-subset datasets indicated that sequencing was incomplete. Across a handful of donors, approximately 4.9% of naive CD4, 3% to 3.5% of naive CD8, about 2.3% of memory CD4, and approximately 0.4% of memory CD8 clonotypes were shared. Pairwise subsampling indicated that sequencing depth was expected to affect the degree of clonotype sharing among donors. Because the study included only a small number of donors, the genetic and exposure-history diversity represented was limited.

CD8 naive samples were CD45RO-negative cells positively selected for CCR7, giving a CD45RA+CCR7+ population that excluded TemRA cells. Donors were healthy HIV-negative adults with no recently reported acute infections or vaccinations. Only Caucasian adults living in Nashville, Tennessee, USA were represented among the donors. After blood collection by leukapheresis, PBMCs were isolated using Ficoll-Histopaque density gradient centrifugation and then cryopreserved in the vapor phase of liquid nitrogen. Purity and quantity of every magnetically sorted T cell population were checked by analytical flow cytometry. From each sorted fraction, genomic DNA was isolated and quantified by UV absorbance on a Nanodrop 2000c. Using the deep immunoSEQ assay, TCR CDR3 regions were amplified from genomic DNA by multiplex PCR. For each cell subset, the extracted genomic DNA was distributed evenly across all wells of several immunoSEQ 96-well plates, and each plate served as one replicate. For sorted subsets, around 200 ng genomic DNA, equal to some 30,000 T cell genomes, was loaded into each replicate PCR. Purified libraries were quantified with a Qubit 3.0 fluorometer, sized on a Bioanalyzer 2100, and re-quantified with the KAPA Library Quantification kit. Each immunoSEQ 96-well plate was sequenced on its own single-read 150-cycle Illumina NextSeq 550 flow cell. As for the original processing: Because the immunoSEQ output included only junctional sequences and no quality scores, the filtering could not be the same as the filtering used for full-length reads. Sequences were annotated with PyIR, a Python wrapper for IgBLAST v1.9, using IMGT germline references to assign V/J genes and CDR3. Reads with weak V/J assignments (E-value above 1e-6), missing CDR3, stop codons, out-of-frame junctions, or ambiguous translated residues were removed. V3J clonotypes were defined as sequences sharing the same inferred V gene, J gene, and CDR3 amino acid sequence. To compute the percentage overlap between repertoires, the number of shared unique clonotypes was divided by the size of the smaller repertoire. RTK rarefaction, the Chao1 estimator, and Recon v2.1 estimates of unobserved clonotypes were used to assess repertoire richness. Generation probabilities were computed with OLGA for all TCRbeta clonotypes obtained by the gDNA method from a handful of donors. TCRdb took this table from immuneACCESS and kept in-frame rearrangements with V and J called. Such tables lack part of the clones; where checked against another copy, unresolved V genes explain under half of the gap, and the rest is unexplained. Clonal size and the V and J genes are those of that table, whereas D and trimming came from the DNA. The sample has millions of clones on record, about 92% of them singletons. The biggest ten clones account for around 1.7% of the sample.

The germline ends are 14 bases apart after V is trimmed by 5 bases and J by 0 bases. The CDR3 spans 16 residues, from the cysteine through the phenylalanine. Just CDR3 DNA is preserved here, 48 bases in frame from base 1. CDR1 and CDR2 are read off the germline V gene (reference sequence) as MNHEY and SMNVEV. About this clone: The clone's antigen remains unknown. Per-base qualities were not stored, and no clone one base away is much larger. Additional DNA sequences in this sample encode the identical CDR3.

The TCR sequence derives from a man between 18 and 35 years old in good health. Some clones in this sample may be carry-over from other donors' samples. The receptor chain draws on TRBV27 and TRBJ2-1; TRBD2 might be the D gene, on 6 matching bases. The specimen sequenced was naive CD8+ T cells from PBMCs. Per the publication, the cell subset or site label means: CD45RA+CCR7+. Read as DNA, the sequence is TGTGCCAGCAGTCTAGGGGCGGGGAGCTCCTACAATGAGCAGTTCTTC. It codes for CASSLGAGSSYNEQFF.